The clone carrying this T cell receptor beta chain came up a few times. Its antigen is undetermined. A read error is possible here, since a much larger clone lies one base away. CDR1 DFQATT and CDR2 SNEGSKA come from the germline V gene (reference sequence). The CDR3 is made up of 12 amino acids. This entry is derived from a study of regulatory T cells in long-lasting Graves disease. Study results and caveats: Since the sample size was small, accuracy may have been reduced. Repertoires from persistent disease leaned toward TRBV28, TRBJ1-2 and TRBJ2-5.

As to time point: newly diagnosed GD, antithyroid drugs for less than 3 months. The authors made the TCR library using RNA they extracted from PBMCs. Library construction for TCR beta used iRepertoire HTBI primers and Arm-PCR of CDR3 regions. Each CDR3 protein gets one entry after TCRdb re-called the multiplex PCR reads with MiXCR. The sample carries 510,000 or so distinct CDR3 sequences, approximately 12% recorded once. This sample was also put to use in a study of T cells in Graves' hyperthyroidism and ophthalmopathy. That report adds: Graves' hyperthyroidism is called stable when ophthalmopathy does not progress within 18 months. Patients showing uncontrolled infection, other autoimmune disease, pregnancy or lactation were ineligible.

The sequencing used peripheral blood mononuclear cells (PBMCs), collected at new diagnosis, from a patient treated with antithyroid drugs. This sequence joins TRBV20-1 and TRBJ2-7; D assignment may be TRBD1 or TRBD2 (5 bases each). This TCR was sampled from a woman in her 30s with Graves disease. The CDR3 DNA follows: TGCAGTGCCAAAGCTTGGGACGGCGAGCAGCACTTC. Amino acid sequence: CSAKAWDGEQHF.